This T cell receptor (beta chain) was sequenced in a study of Ad26.COV2.S vaccination and SARS-CoV-2 variants. About the research overall: By the intramuscular route, Ad26.COV2.S was given once, or twice 56 days apart.

Treatment noted: over 15 received Ad26.COV2.S at low or high dose, single or two shots; about 5 received placebo; per-sample allocation not given. At day 63 after the first vaccine or placebo injection, samples were drawn. Here immunoSEQ multiplex PCR was the method, and the copy in TCRdb shows in-frame clones only, minus some. The sample consists of about 440,000 clones, 90% of them appearing once. V gave up 10 bases and J gave up 8 bases, with 15 bases separating them. The CDR3 is made up of 12 amino acids. Germline V gene lookup returns CDR1 ENHRY and CDR2 SYGVKD. This chain links TRBV10-3 with TRBJ2-1; D may match TRBD1 or TRBD2 (5 bases each). This material consisted of peripheral blood, taken in a trial of Ad26.COV2.S vaccine versus placebo. The source is a person aged 18-65 years who received the Ad26.COV2.S COVID-19 vaccine or a placebo. This CDR3 is CATRESRDEQFF. CDR3 nucleotides: TGTGCCACCAGGGAGAGTAGGGATGAGCAGTTCTTC.